This T cell receptor beta chain was identified in a study of cytomegalovirus exposure and HLA in healthy donors. Study-level background: The 500 to 850 first-cohort repertoires and the 100 to 150 validation repertoires shared the same platform, a later analysis reported.

TCRdb's table, derived via immunoSEQ multiplex PCR, lists solely in-frame clones and lacks some. The data show tens of thousands of clones, roughly 93% seen once. Study-level results: Reported performance of the classifier showed diagnosis of cytomegalovirus status with high specificity and sensitivity. Among TCR sequences, most were rare, though some public TCRs appeared in many donors. The listing of 160 or so TCR beta chains classed them as cytomegalovirus-associated.

This CDR3 spans 18 amino acids. The germline V and J ends were trimmed by 0 bases and 5 bases, with 20 bases remaining between them. Germline CDR1 is SGHTA and CDR2 is FQGTGA. Notes on this clone: Its antigen is unidentified.

This chain joins TRBV7-3 and TRBJ2-1; perhaps TRBD2 as D (6 bases). This receptor was obtained from a young woman in good health and CMV-seropositive. The sample consisted of PBMCs. The CDR3 loop is CASSLTSGHAAGNNEQFF. The CDR3 bases are TGTGCCAGCAGCTTAACTAGCGGACACGCCGCGGGAAACAATGAGCAGTTCTTC. The full variable domain, its missing parts supplied by reference TRBV7-3 and TRBJ2-1, is GAGVSQTPSNKVTEKGKYVELRCDPISGHTALYWYRQSLGQGPEFLIYFQGTGAADDSGLPNDRFFAVRPEGSVSTLKIQRTERGDSAVYLCASSLTSGHAAGNNEQFFGPGTRLTVL.